The 20 T cell receptor beta chains below all came from one sample that was sequenced in a study of blood T cells in healthy people across ages. Primers used in a second PCR of roughly 7 to 12 cycles were a sample-barcoded 5' primer and a J-beta primer mix. MiXCR, applied by TCRdb to the 5' RACE reads, yields one record per CDR3 protein. Altogether approximately 820,000 distinct CDR3 sequences are present, approximately 48% being singletons, with the ten largest covering about 19%. Sequenced: blood. The origin of the receptors is a man aged 55 to 70 in good health.

The chain links TRBV28 to TRBJ2-7; the D call may be TRBD1 or TRBD2 (5 bases each). The CDR3 is 14 amino acids. Per germline, CDR1 MDHEN and CDR2 SYDVKM. Trimming stripped 3 bases from V and 4 bases from J, with 13 bases between. The CDR3: CASSFSGTVYEQYF. The CDR3 nucleotides are TGTGCCAGCAGTTTTTCCGGGACGGTGTACGAGCAGTACTTC.

This clonotype was seen more than once but under ten times. The chain recombines TRBV7-2 with TRBJ2-3; 7 bases map to TRBD2. Germline values: CDR1 SGHTA, CDR2 FQGNSA. This CDR3 region has 19 residues. V shed 2 bases, J shed 0 bases, and the junction held 14 bases outside the gene matches. The chain's CDR3 is CASSLLRFTSAASTDTQYF. The CDR3 nucleotides read TGTGCCAGCAGCTTATTGCGATTTACTAGCGCCGCTAGCACAGATACGCAGTATTTT.

V gene TRBV20-1 combines with J gene TRBJ2-3; D gene unclear. Per germline, CDR1 DFQATT and CDR2 SNEGSKA (reference sequence). The V and J ends lost 5 bases and 5 bases respectively, with 8 bases between them. This CDR3 has 11 residues. DNA for the CDR3: TGCAGTGCTCCAACTGGAGATACGCAGTATTTT. This translates into CSAPTGDTQYF.

In this sample, this clonotype turned up once. The chain employs TRBV6-2 or TRBV6-3 and TRBJ1-5; no definite D call. V was shortened by 7 bases and J by 7 bases, with 17 bases between the two germline ends. The CDR3 has 14 amino acids. CDR1 and CDR2 (germline): MNHEY, SVGEGT. This CDR3 is CASNVAAIGQPQHF. CDR3 DNA sequence: TGTGCCAGCAATGTTGCGGCCATAGGGCAGCCCCAGCATTTT.

This clonotype appeared a single time. The rearrangement uses TRBV6-1 and TRBJ2-1, with D perhaps assigned TRBD1 or TRBD2 (5 bases each). The germline CDR1 and CDR2 sequences are MNHNS and SASEGT. This CDR3 contains 20 residues. V dropped 6 bases and J dropped 0 bases, with 27 bases sitting between them. CDR3 region: CASRGRGLRPHSYSYNEQFF. The CDR3 region has the DNA TGTGCCAGCAGGGGACGCGGGCTCAGGCCCCACTCTTACTCCTACAATGAGCAGTTCTTC.

The rearrangement joins TRBV4-3 to TRBJ2-1, with D unclear. This CDR3 has 15 amino acids. Between the trimmed V and J ends, which lost 4 bases and 0 bases, there was a span of 10 bases. Germline V gives CDR1 LGHNA, CDR2 YSLEER. The CDR3 coding sequence is TGCGCCAGCAGCCCAGTATTGGACTCCTACAATGAGCAGTTCTTC. This codes for CASSPVLDSYNEQFF.

J is TRBJ2-3 and V is TRBV12-3 or TRBV12-4; 8 bases align to TRBD2. With V trimmed by 5 bases and J by 5 bases, 9 bases remained unmatched. The CDR3 is 15 amino acids. In DNA, the CDR3 is TGTGCCAGCAGTATTAGACGGGGGGGTGAAGATACGCAGTATTTT. Translation gives CASSIRRGGEDTQYF.

A few counts support this clonotype. J is TRBJ1-4 and V is TRBV4-1; maybe TRBD1 (5 bases). Germline V CDR1 and CDR2: MGHRA, YSYEKL. The CDR3 is 15 amino acids. Trimming cost V 0 bases and J 13 bases, with 18 bases left between them. The CDR3 region is CASSQEGRGFGGLFF. The DNA of the CDR3 is TGCGCCAGCAGCCAAGAGGGGAGGGGATTCGGGGGACTGTTTTTT.

V usage is TRBV27 and J usage is TRBJ2-3; D possibly corresponds to TRBD2 (5 bases). This CDR3 is built from 13 residues. Germline lookup yields CDR1 MNHEY and CDR2 SMNVEV (reference sequence). V lost 6 bases and J lost 3, with 10 bases in between. The CDR3 here is CASRDLPTDTQYF. For the CDR3, the DNA is TGTGCCAGCAGGGACTTGCCTACAGATACGCAGTATTTT.

This chain connects TRBV30 to TRBJ2-2; 9 bases align to TRBD2. This CDR3 spans 18 amino acids. CDR1 GTSNPN and CDR2 SVGIG come from the germline V gene (reference sequence). After removal of 4 bases from V and 4 bases from J, the junction contained 16 bases not matched to a gene. The CDR3 loop is CAWMKPLRGGLFTGELFF. In nucleotides, the CDR3 is TGTGCCTGGATGAAGCCCTTGCGGGGGGGGCTTTTCACCGGGGAGCTGTTTTTT.

The V and J genes are TRBV3-1 and TRBJ1-2; D unresolved. The V gene lost 5 bases and the J gene lost 1 base, with 11 bases spanning the gap. Germline V gene sequence: CDR1 LGHDT, CDR2 YNNKEL (reference sequence). The CDR3 is made up of 14 amino acids. Written as DNA, the CDR3 is TGTGCCAGCAGCGTTCCGGGGAGTAACTATGGCTACACCTTC. Translating gives CASSVPGSNYGYTF.

The chain combines TRBV7-2 with TRBJ2-7, with 11 bases matching TRBD2. With 0 bases clipped from V and 4 bases from J, the junction kept 8 bases outside the gene matches. The length of the CDR3 is 17 residues. Germline loops: CDR1 SGHTA, CDR2 FQGNSA. Here the CDR3 DNA reads TGTGCCAGCAGCTTAGCTCCGGGACTAGCGGTGAAATACGAGCAGTACTTC. The encoded protein is CASSLAPGLAVKYEQYF.

A few counts support this clonotype. The chain uses TRBV6-2 or TRBV6-3 and TRBJ2-7, with 7 positions matching TRBD1. Germline CDR1 and CDR2: MNHEY and SVGEGT. CDR3 length equals 16 residues. After removal of 5 bases from V and 2 bases from J, the junction contained 12 bases not matched to a gene. CDR3 region: CASSQRTGRRAYEQYF. CDR3 DNA: TGTGCCAGCAGTCAACGGACAGGACGCCGGGCCTACGAGCAGTACTTC.

Only a few counts were recorded for this clonotype. The rearrangement links TRBV6-5 to TRBJ2-1; 8 nucleotides agree with TRBD2. The trim removed 5 bases at V and 8 bases at J, leaving 11 bases unmatched. CDR3 length: 15 residues. Germline lookup yields CDR1 MNHEY and CDR2 SVGAGI. CDR3 loop: CASSRSGGVSDEQFF. CDR3 DNA sequence: TGTGCCAGCAGTCGAAGCGGGGGAGTCTCGGATGAGCAGTTCTTC.

The CDR3 protein is CASTGNSNQPQHF. The CDR3 DNA sequence: TGTGCCAGCACTGGCAATAGCAATCAGCCCCAGCATTTT. V is TRBV18 and J is TRBJ1-5; D unclear. The CDR3 has 13 residues. V was cut by 8 bases and J by 0 bases, with 8 bases left in between. Per germline, CDR1 KGHSH and CDR2 LQKENI.

The chain employs TRBV27 and TRBJ2-7; 11 bases match TRBD1. Unmatched junction bases numbered 7, after V lost 5 bases and J lost 4 bases. The CDR3 is 15 amino acids. Germline V gene lookup returns CDR1 MNHEY and CDR2 SMNVEV (reference sequence). CDR3 nucleotides: TGTGCCAGCAGTAAATGGACAGGGGGCAATTACGAGCAGTACTTC. Its protein is CASSKWTGGNYEQYF.

The chain couples TRBV10-3 to TRBJ2-5; TRBD1 might be the D (6 bases). The DNA end lines up better with TRBJ2-7; the J call may be wrong. CDR3 length equals 12 residues. Germline CDR1 and CDR2: ENHRY and SYGVKD. This CDR3 is CATRGSAYEQYF. The CDR3 bases are TGTGCCACCAGGGGATCCGCCTACGAGCAGTACTTC.

This clonotype has just one count. This chain links TRBV20-1 with TRBJ1-4; D is unresolved. V lost 7 bases and J 8 bases, leaving 17 bases between the germline ends. Germline CDR1 and CDR2: DFQATT and SNEGSKA (reference sequence). The CDR3 is 13 amino acids. CDR3 nucleotide sequence: TGCAGTGTTAGGTCAGGACCAAGGGAAAAACTGTTTTTT. It yields the protein CSVRSGPREKLFF.

The chain employs TRBV12-3 or TRBV12-4 and TRBJ2-1; 11 nucleotides match TRBD2. J lost 9 bases, V lost 3 bases, and 16 bases had no gene match. This CDR3 is 18 amino acids long. The CDR3 DNA reads TGTGCCAGCAGTTTCGGCCTTGTGGCTAGCGGGGGGAGGGGTGAGCAGTTCTTC. Translated: CASSFGLVASGGRGEQFF.

V gene TRBV27 combines with J gene TRBJ2-3; 11 nucleotides align to TRBD1. V trimming: 5 bases; J trimming: 0 bases; junction bases outside the gene matches: 10. Germline CDR1 is MNHEY and CDR2 is SMNVEV (reference sequence). The CDR3 sequence is 18 residues long. The CDR3 bases are TGTGCCAGCAGTCCAAAGGGACAGGGGGAGGTTAGCACAGATACGCAGTATTTT. Its translation: CASSPKGQGEVSTDTQYF.